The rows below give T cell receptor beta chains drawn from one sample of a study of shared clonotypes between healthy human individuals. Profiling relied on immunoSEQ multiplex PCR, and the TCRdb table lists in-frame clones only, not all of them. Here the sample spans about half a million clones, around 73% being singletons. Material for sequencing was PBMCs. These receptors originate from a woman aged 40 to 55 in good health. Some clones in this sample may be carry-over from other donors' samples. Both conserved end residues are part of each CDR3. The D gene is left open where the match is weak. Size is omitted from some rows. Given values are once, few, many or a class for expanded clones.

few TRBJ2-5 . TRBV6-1 TGTGCCAGCAGCCGGAATGAGGTAGAGACCCAGTACTTC CASSRNEVETQYF
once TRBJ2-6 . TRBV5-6 TGTGCCAGCAGCTTGTGGAGCTCTGGGGCCAACGTCCTGACTTTC CASSLWSSGANVLTF
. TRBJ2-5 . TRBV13 TGTGCCAGCAGCGTAAAAGTCCAAGAGACCCAGTACTTC CASSVKVQETQYF
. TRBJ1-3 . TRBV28 TGTGCCAGCAGCCTCGCGAGGCTGGGTAACACCATATATTTT CASSLARLGNTIYF
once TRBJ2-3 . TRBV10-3 TGTGCCATCACTTCACTAGCCACAGATACGCAGTATTTT CAITSLATDTQYF
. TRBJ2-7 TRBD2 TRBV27 TGTGCCAGCAGTTCCAGGGTAGCGGGAGGCCCACGAGACGAGCAGTACTTC CASSSRVAGGPRDEQYF
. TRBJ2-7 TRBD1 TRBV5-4 TGTGCCAGCAGCTTGGCCCGGACAGGGGGAACATTCTACGAGCAGTACTTC CASSLARTGGTFYEQYF
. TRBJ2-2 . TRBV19 TGTGCCAGTAGTATAGGACTTCTCGGGGAGCTGTTTTTT CASSIGLLGELFF
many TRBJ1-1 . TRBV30 TGTGCCTGGAGTTGGGAGGGCGAAGCTTTCTTT CAWSWEGEAFF
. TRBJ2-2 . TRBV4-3 TGCGCCAGCAGCCCAACCGGGGGTGTCACCGGGGAGCTGTTTTTT CASSPTGGVTGELFF
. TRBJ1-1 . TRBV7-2 TGTGCCAGCAGCTTAACGGGGGCTGGCGTGAACACTGAAGCTTTCTTT CASSLTGAGVNTEAFF
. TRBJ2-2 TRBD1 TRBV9 TGTGCCAGCGGGGACAGGCTTACCGGGGAGCTGTTTTTT CASGDRLTGELFF
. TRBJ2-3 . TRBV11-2 TGTGCCAGCACCCAAGCAGTAGATACGCAGTATTTT CASTQAVDTQYF
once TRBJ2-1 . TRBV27 TGTGCCAGCAGCCCTAGGGGAAGTCTATCCAATGAGCAGTTCTTC CASSPRGSLSNEQFF
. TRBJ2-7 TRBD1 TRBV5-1 TGCGCCAGCAGCTTAGAGGACAGGGGTAAGAACGAGCAGTACTTC CASSLEDRGKNEQYF
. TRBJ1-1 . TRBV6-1 TGTGCCAGCAGTGAGGGAAGGGGAAGAGCTTTCTTT CASSEGRGRAFF
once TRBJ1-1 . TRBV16 TGTGCCAGCAGCCAATATTACACTGAAGCTTTCTTT CASSQYYTEAFF
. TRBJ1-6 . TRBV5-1 TGCGCCAGCAGCTTGGTTGGGGGGCTCGAGTCACCCCTCCACTTT CASSLVGGLESPLHF
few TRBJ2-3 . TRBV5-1 TGCGCCAGCAGCTTGGGGGGTAAGGCAGATACGCAGTATTTT CASSLGGKADTQYF
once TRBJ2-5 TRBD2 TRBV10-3 TGTGCCATCAGTCCTAGCGGAACCCAAGAGACCCAGTACTTC CAISPSGTQETQYF
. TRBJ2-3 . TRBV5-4 TGTGCCAGCAGCTACCGGGACACAAAAGATACGCAGTATTTT CASSYRDTKDTQYF
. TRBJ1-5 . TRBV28 TGTGCCAGCAGTTTACGAGGGACCGCGAGTTACAATCAGCCCCAGCATTTT CASSLRGTASYNQPQHF
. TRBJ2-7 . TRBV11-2 TGTGCCAGCAGCCCTATTGGTTTTTACTCCTACGAGCAGTACTTC CASSPIGFYSYEQYF
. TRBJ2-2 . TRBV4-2 TGTGCCAGCAGCCCTAGCACGAACACCGGGGAGCTGTTTTTT CASSPSTNTGELFF
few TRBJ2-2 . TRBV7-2 TGTGCCAGCAGCCACGCTAGGGGTACCGGGGAGCTGTTTTTT CASSHARGTGELFF
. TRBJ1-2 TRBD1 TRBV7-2 TGTGCCAGCAGCGGACAGGGGGCGAACTATGGCTACACCTTC CASSGQGANYGYTF